The 6 T cell receptor beta chains below all came from one sample that was sequenced in a study of OX40 agonist ivuxolimab in advanced cancers. Sequencing was performed with immunoSEQ multiplex PCR; in TCRdb, only in-frame clones are kept and a portion is missing. Of 60,000 to 95,000 clones listed, under 95% are singletons. This material consisted of CD4+ or CD8+ T cells sorted from blood, taken in a trial of the OX40 agonist ivuxolimab. These receptor sequences come from an adult with an advanced solid tumor such as melanoma, head and neck, liver or kidney cancer.

As regards this clone: This CDR3 is also generated by other DNA sequences in the sample. The CDR3 spells CASSGLAGGGASGEQYF. The CDR3 DNA reads TGTGCCAGCTCGGGACTAGCGGGAGGTGGGGCCTCAGGTGAGCAGTACTTC. The chain uses TRBV18 and TRBJ2-7; 15 bases are a match to TRBD2. CDR1 and CDR2 (germline): KGHSH, LQKENI. The CDR3 runs to 17 residues. Unmatched junction bases numbered 13, after V lost 6 bases and J lost 7 bases.

This rearrangement joins TRBV19 to TRBJ1-5; tentative D call: TRBD1 (6 bases). CDR1 LNHDA and CDR2 SQIVND come from the germline V gene (reference sequence). The CDR3 spans 13 residues. V lost 6 bases, J lost 5 bases, and 11 bases lay in between. CDR3 region: CASSKGEDQPQHF. The DNA of the CDR3 is TGTGCCAGTAGCAAGGGGGAGGATCAGCCCCAGCATTTT.

J is TRBJ1-1 and V is TRBV7-3; D is ambiguous. Germline loops: CDR1 SGHTA, CDR2 FQGTGA. Trimming left V 1 base short and J 4 bases short, with 10 bases between. This CDR3 has 14 amino acids. The CDR3 DNA reads as TGTGCCAGCAGCTTAAGCTACGAGACCACTGAAGCTTTCTTT. This sequence encodes CASSLSYETTEAFF.

The chain employs TRBV7-3 and TRBJ1-1; 8 bases agree with TRBD1. V gave up 3 bases and J gave up 7 bases; unmatched junction bases: 1. The CDR3 is 12 amino acids. Germline lookup yields CDR1 SGHTA and CDR2 FQGTGA. The CDR3 DNA reads as TGTGCCAGCAGCTTTGGACAGGGTGAAGCTTTCTTT. This codes for CASSFGQGEAFF.

The gene calls are TRBV6-5 and TRBJ1-2; no clear D gene. V lost 6 bases, J lost 1 base, and 15 bases lay in between. Germline values: CDR1 MNHEY, CDR2 SVGAGI. The CDR3 contains 15 residues. This CDR3 is CASRATGRDNYGYTF. The CDR3 nucleotides read TGTGCCAGCAGAGCAACCGGGCGGGATAACTATGGCTACACCTTC.

The J gene is TRBJ2-1, the V gene TRBV19; 9 nucleotides agree with TRBD2. Germline V lookup: CDR1 LNHDA, CDR2 SQIVND (reference sequence). The CDR3 has 15 residues. Trimming at V came to 9 bases and at J to 1 base, leaving 7 bases not matched to a gene. The CDR3 protein is CASRLLAGSYNEQFF. In DNA, the CDR3 is TGTGCCAGCCGGCTACTAGCGGGTTCCTACAATGAGCAGTTCTTC.